Below are 2 T cell receptor beta chains sequenced from a single sample in a study of cytomegalovirus exposure and HLA in healthy donors. Primers included in the PCR were 60 Vbeta and 13 Jbeta primers. Clones were read by immunoSEQ multiplex PCR, and TCRdb kept only the in-frame ones, dropping some. This table holds some 100,000 clones, 70% to 80% found once. The sequenced sample consisted of PBMCs. The receptor set was obtained from a woman younger than 30 in good health and CMV-seropositive.

J is TRBJ2-7 and V is TRBV5-1; 9 positions match TRBD1. The CDR3 contains 15 residues. Germline assignment: CDR1 SGHRS and CDR2 YFSETQ. V dropped 5 bases and J dropped 4; count of bases not matched to a gene: 10. The CDR3 bases are TGCGCCAGCAGTTCCGAAACAGGGGGCGGGTACGAGCAGTACTTC. Translating gives CASSSETGGGYEQYF.

The sample holds a few counts of this clone. V and J are TRBV16 and TRBJ2-5; D remains ambiguous. This CDR3 has 14 residues. CDR1 and CDR2 (germline): KGHSY, FQNENV. The V end lost 4 bases, the J end lost 5 bases, and 14 bases lay between the germline ends. As DNA, the CDR3 is TGTGCCAGCAGCCCAAGCTGGAGTTTGGAGACCCAGTACTTC. It is translated as CASSPSWSLETQYF.